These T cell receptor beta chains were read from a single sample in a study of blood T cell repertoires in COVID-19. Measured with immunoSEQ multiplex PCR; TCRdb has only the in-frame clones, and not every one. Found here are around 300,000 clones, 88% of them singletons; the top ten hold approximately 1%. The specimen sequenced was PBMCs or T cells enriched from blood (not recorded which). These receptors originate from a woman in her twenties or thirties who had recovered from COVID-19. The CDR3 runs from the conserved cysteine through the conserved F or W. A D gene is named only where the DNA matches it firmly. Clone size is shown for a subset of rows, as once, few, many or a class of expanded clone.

TGCACCAGCAGCCGCGACAGGGGTTGCGGCTACACCTTC	CTSSRDRGCGYTF	TRBJ1-2	TRBV1	.	.
TGTGCCAGTAGTCCCCGTGAGGGGAGGAGCAGGGGCTACACCTTC	CASSPREGRSRGYTF	TRBJ1-2	TRBV19	.	.
TGTGCCAGCAGGGGACTAGCGGGGGGGTCAGATACGCAGTATTTT	CASRGLAGGSDTQYF	TRBJ2-3	TRBV6-5	.	TRBD2
TGTGCCACCAGTGATTTGCCCTGGGGGCCCTCTCTCAATGAGCAGTTCTTC	CATSDLPWGPSLNEQFF	TRBJ2-1	TRBV24-1	.	.
TGTGCCAGCAGTTTAGTAGGACAGGGAACACAGCCCCAGCATTTT	CASSLVGQGTQPQHF	TRBJ1-5	TRBV27	few	TRBD1
TGTGCCAGTAGTATTAATTCGGGGGTCGGGGAGCTGTTTTTT	CASSINSGVGELFF	TRBJ2-2	TRBV19	.	.
TGTGCCAGTTCGAGACTAGCGGCCAACACAGATACGCAGTATTTT	CASSRLAANTDTQYF	TRBJ2-3	TRBV19	.	TRBD2
TGTGCCTCAACAGGTTCCGAAGCTTTCTTT	CASTGSEAFF	TRBJ1-1	TRBV30	.	.
TGTGCCAGCCTCGAACAACCTAACTATGGCTACACCTTC	CASLEQPNYGYTF	TRBJ1-2	TRBV7-2	once	.
TGTGCCATCAGTGATCCCGAGGCCAGGGGCCTCCTCGCTTTCTTT	CAISDPEARGLLAFF	TRBJ1-1	TRBV10-3	few	.
TGTGCCAGCAGCCCGGGACAGGGGTATACTAATGAAAAACTGTTTTTT	CASSPGQGYTNEKLFF	TRBJ1-4	TRBV7-2	.	TRBD1
TGTGCCAGCAGCCGTCGACTAGCGGGAGGGCCTCGGGATACGCAGTATTTT	CASSRRLAGGPRDTQYF	TRBJ2-3	TRBV28	.	TRBD2
TGTGCCAGCAGCTTTGGCCGGTGGAGGGACACCGGGGAGCTGTTTTTT	CASSFGRWRDTGELFF	TRBJ2-2	TRBV5-8	.	.
TGTGCCAGTAGTCTCGGCGGCAGGGGGAGGAACTATGGCTACACCTTC	CASSLGGRGRNYGYTF	TRBJ1-2	TRBV19	.	TRBD1
TGTGCCATCAGTGACAGGGACAGGGGACACGAGCAGTACTTC	CAISDRDRGHEQYF	TRBJ2-7	TRBV10-3	.	TRBD1
TGTGCCAGCAGTTTCCGGGAACCCGTGTTCTTC	CASSFREPVFF	TRBJ2-1	TRBV12-3/TRBV12-4	.	.
TGTGCCACCAGCAGAGATCCTGCCGGGGGATACAATGAGCAGTTCTTC	CATSRDPAGGYNEQFF	TRBJ2-1	TRBV15	.	.
TGTGCCAGCGGAGGGAACACTGAAGCTTTCTTT	CASGGNTEAFF	TRBJ1-1	TRBV11-2	.	.
TGTGCCACCAGTGTTGTGAGCGGGAGAGCCAAAAACATTCAGTACTTC	CATSVVSGRAKNIQYF	TRBJ2-4	TRBV24-1	.	TRBD2
TGCGCCAGCAGCTCCCGGGACAGAGAAGGAAAACTGTTTTTT	CASSSRDREGKLFF	TRBJ1-4	TRBV5-1	.	TRBD1
TGTGCCAGCAGTCCCGACAGGGGATCTTATGGCTACACCTTC	CASSPDRGSYGYTF	TRBJ1-2	TRBV6-5	.	TRBD1
TGTGCCAGCAGTGGTCTAGCGGGGAGGGTTCAAGAGACCCAGTACTTC	CASSGLAGRVQETQYF	TRBJ2-5	TRBV2	.	TRBD2
TGTGCCAGCAGCTCAGGGCTTTGGGGGACACTCTCTGGAAACACCATATATTTT	CASSSGLWGTLSGNTIYF	TRBJ1-3	TRBV7-9	.	.
TGCGCCAGCAGCTTGGCCACGGGAATCCGAAATGAGCAGTTCTTC	CASSLATGIRNEQFF	TRBJ2-1	TRBV5-1	.	.
TGCGCCAGCAGCCTTGGCGCGGACTTAGGACACTATGGCTACACCTTC	CASSLGADLGHYGYTF	TRBJ1-2	TRBV5-1	.	.
TGTGCCAGCAGTTACTTCGCGGGCCCCCAGTATGGCTACACCTTC	CASSYFAGPQYGYTF	TRBJ1-2	TRBV6-6	.	.
TGTGCCAGCAGTTTAAGGCGGAACTATGGCTACACCTTC	CASSLRRNYGYTF	TRBJ1-2	TRBV12-3/TRBV12-4	.	.
TGTGCCAGCAGCCATGGGGGCGCTTTAGGAGAGGAGCAGTTCTTC	CASSHGGALGEEQFF	TRBJ2-1	TRBV7-3	.	.
TGCGCCAGCAGCGACGGACTTACCTACGAGCAGTACTTC	CASSDGLTYEQYF	TRBJ2-7	TRBV5-1	.	.
TGTGCCAGCAGCCCGTTTTGGGGGGGCAATCAGCCCCAGCATTTT	CASSPFWGGNQPQHF	TRBJ1-5	TRBV27	.	.
TGTGCCAGCTCTCCACTAGCGGGGGGACAAGAGACCCAGTACTTC	CASSPLAGGQETQYF	TRBJ2-5	TRBV18	.	TRBD2